This T cell receptor beta chain was observed in a study of cytomegalovirus exposure and HLA in healthy donors. Germline CDR1 SGHRS, CDR2 YFSETQ. The CDR3 loop spans 17 amino acids. Trimming shortened V by 6 bases and J by 0 bases, and 18 bases separated the two germline ends. Researchers ran the PCR with 60 Vbeta and 13 Jbeta primers. Here immunoSEQ multiplex PCR was the method, and the copy in TCRdb shows in-frame clones only, minus some. The sample totals around 210,000 clones. Notes on this clone: Its antigen remains unknown.

Findings of the study overall: Across donors, presence/absence analyses took sequencing depth to be roughly uniform. The productive fraction for most TCR beta V segments was about 87% or about 30% in an earlier analysis.

The V call is TRBV5-1, the J call TRBJ2-2, with D unclear. The clonotype originates from a girl aged 2 to 9 in good health and CMV-seropositive. Sequencing was done on a sample of PBMCs. CDR3 region: CASTYLRPNSNTGELFF. The CDR3 nucleotides read TGCGCCAGCACCTATTTGAGGCCTAACTCGAACACCGGGGAGCTGTTTTTT.